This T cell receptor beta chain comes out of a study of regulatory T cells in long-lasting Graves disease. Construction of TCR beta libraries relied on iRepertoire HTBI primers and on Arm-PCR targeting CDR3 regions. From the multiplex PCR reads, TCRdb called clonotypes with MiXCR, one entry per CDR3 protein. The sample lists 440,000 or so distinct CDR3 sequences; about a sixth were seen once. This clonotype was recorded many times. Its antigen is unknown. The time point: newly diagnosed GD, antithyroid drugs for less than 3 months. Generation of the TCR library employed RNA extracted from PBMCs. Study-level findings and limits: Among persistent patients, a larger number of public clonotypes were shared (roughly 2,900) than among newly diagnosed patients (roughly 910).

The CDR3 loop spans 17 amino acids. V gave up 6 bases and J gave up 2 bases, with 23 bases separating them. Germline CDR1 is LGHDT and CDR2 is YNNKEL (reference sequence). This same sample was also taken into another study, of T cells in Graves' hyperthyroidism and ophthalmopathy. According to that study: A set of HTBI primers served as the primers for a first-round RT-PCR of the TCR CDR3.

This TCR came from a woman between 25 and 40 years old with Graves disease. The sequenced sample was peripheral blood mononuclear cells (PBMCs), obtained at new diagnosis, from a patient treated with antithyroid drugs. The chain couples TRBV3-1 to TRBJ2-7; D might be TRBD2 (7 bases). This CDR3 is CASSRDYLGGPPYEQYF. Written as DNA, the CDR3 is TGTGCCAGCAGTCGGGACTACCTAGGGGGACCTCCCTACGAGCAGTACTTC.